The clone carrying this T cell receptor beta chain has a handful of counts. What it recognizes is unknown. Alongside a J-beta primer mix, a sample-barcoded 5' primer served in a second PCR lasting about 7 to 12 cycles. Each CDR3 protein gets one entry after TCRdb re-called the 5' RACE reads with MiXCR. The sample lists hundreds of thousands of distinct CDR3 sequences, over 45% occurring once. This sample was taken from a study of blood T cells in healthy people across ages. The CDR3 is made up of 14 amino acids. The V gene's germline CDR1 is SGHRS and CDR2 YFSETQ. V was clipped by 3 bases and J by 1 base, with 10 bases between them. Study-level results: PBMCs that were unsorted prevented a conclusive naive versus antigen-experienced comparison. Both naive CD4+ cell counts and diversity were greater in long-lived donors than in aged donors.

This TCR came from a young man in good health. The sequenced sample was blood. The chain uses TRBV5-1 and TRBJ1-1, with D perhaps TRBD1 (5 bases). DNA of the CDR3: TGCGCCAGCAGCTGGGGGGACGGGAACACTGAAGCTTTCTTT. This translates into CASSWGDGNTEAFF. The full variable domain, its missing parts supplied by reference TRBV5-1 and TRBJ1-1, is KAGVTQTPRYLIKTRGQQVTLSCSPISGHRSVSWYQQTPGQGLQFLFEYFSETQRNKGNFPGRFSGRQFSNSRSEMNVSTLELGDSALYLCASSWGDGNTEAFFGQGTRLTVV.